Presented here are 6 T cell receptor beta chains from one specimen sequenced in a study of blood T cells in healthy people across ages. A second PCR of roughly 6 to 12 cycles used a sample-barcoded 5' primer and a J-beta primer mix. TCRdb fed the 5' RACE reads into MiXCR, producing one record per CDR3 protein. The data contain about 620,000 distinct CDR3 sequences, about 51% of them singletons. The specimen was blood. The receptors stem from a woman of 80 years or more in good health.

The CDR3 DNA sequence: TGTGCCAGCGGAGATATCGCAGATACGCAGTATTTT. Its protein product is CASGDIADTQYF. The chain joins TRBV2 to TRBJ2-3; unclear D gene. This CDR3 comprises 12 residues. Germline V gene data show CDR1 as SNHLY and CDR2 as FYNNEI. V gave up 8 bases and J gave up 4 bases, with 10 bases separating them.

In its sample, this clonotype was seen a few times. The rearrangement joins TRBV3-1 to TRBJ2-1, with 9 nucleotides matching TRBD1. The length of the CDR3 is 15 residues. V was clipped by 3 bases and J by 8 bases; unmatched bases: 8. CDR1 and CDR2 (germline): LGHDT, YNNKEL (reference sequence). This chain's CDR3 is CASSQQGQGSYEQFF. DNA for the CDR3: TGTGCCAGCAGCCAGCAGGGACAGGGATCGTATGAGCAGTTCTTC.

To note about this clonotype: At one boundary the junction diverges from the germline segment, which might be a read error. The genes are TRBV6-4 and TRBJ1-1, with 7 bases matching TRBD1. Germline lookup yields CDR1 MRHNA and CDR2 SNTAGT. The CDR3 loop spans 13 amino acids. The CDR3 region has the DNA TGTGCCGGCAGTGAAGACAGGGAATCGAAAGCTTTCTTT. Translating gives CAGSEDRESKAFF.

This clonotype was seen ten or more times. The chain carries TRBV9 and TRBJ1-2; perhaps TRBD1 as D (5 bases). Deletions cut 0 bases from V and 4 bases from J, with 10 bases between. This CDR3 region has 14 residues. The V gene's germline CDR1 is SGDLS and CDR2 YYNGEE. The CDR3 reads CASSVDDRGYGYTF. For the CDR3, the DNA is TGTGCCAGCAGCGTAGATGACAGAGGCTATGGCTACACCTTC.

This clonotype was recorded many times. The chain is built from TRBV27 and TRBJ2-3; possibly TRBD2 for D (6 bases). From germline, CDR1 is MNHEY and CDR2 SMNVEV (reference sequence). The CDR3 consists of 21 residues. V was clipped by 1 base and J by 0 bases, with 26 bases between them. CDR3 amino acids: CASSLFGGVGLTSTSTDTQYF. CDR3 sequence (DNA): TGTGCCAGCAGTTTATTTGGCGGGGTTGGGTTGACTAGTACTAGCACAGATACGCAGTATTTT.

V is TRBV10-3 and J is TRBJ2-2; 10 positions match TRBD1. CDR3 length: 15 residues. Germline CDR1 and CDR2: ENHRY and SYGVKD. J lost 3 bases, V lost 5 bases, and 3 bases had no gene match. CDR3 coding DNA: TGTGCCATCAGTTCCGGGACAGGGGACACCGGGGAGCTGTTTTTT. Translating gives CAISSGTGDTGELFF.